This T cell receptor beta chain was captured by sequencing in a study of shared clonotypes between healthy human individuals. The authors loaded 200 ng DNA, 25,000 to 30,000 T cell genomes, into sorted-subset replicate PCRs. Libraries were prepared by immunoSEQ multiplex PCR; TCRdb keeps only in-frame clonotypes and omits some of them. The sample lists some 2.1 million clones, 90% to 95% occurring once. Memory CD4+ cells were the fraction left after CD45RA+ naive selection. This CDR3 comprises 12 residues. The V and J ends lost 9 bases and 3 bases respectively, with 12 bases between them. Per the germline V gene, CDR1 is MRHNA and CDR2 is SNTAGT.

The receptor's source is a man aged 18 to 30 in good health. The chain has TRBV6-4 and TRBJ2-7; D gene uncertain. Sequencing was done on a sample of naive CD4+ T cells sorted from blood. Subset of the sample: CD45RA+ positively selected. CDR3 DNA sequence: TGTGCCAGAAGAATAAACGGCTACGAGCAGTACTTC. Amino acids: CARRINGYEQYF.